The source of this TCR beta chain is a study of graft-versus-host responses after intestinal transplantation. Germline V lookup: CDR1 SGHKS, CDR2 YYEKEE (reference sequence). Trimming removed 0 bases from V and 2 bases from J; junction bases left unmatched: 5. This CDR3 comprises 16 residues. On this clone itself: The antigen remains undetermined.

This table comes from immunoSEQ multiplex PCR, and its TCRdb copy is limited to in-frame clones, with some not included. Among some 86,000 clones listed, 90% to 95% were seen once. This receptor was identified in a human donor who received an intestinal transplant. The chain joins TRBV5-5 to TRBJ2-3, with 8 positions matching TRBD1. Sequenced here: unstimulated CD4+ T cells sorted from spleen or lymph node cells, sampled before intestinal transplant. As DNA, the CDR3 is TGTGCCAGCAGCTTGGGGACAGGGCCCCTCACAGATACGCAGTATTTT. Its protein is CASSLGTGPLTDTQYF.